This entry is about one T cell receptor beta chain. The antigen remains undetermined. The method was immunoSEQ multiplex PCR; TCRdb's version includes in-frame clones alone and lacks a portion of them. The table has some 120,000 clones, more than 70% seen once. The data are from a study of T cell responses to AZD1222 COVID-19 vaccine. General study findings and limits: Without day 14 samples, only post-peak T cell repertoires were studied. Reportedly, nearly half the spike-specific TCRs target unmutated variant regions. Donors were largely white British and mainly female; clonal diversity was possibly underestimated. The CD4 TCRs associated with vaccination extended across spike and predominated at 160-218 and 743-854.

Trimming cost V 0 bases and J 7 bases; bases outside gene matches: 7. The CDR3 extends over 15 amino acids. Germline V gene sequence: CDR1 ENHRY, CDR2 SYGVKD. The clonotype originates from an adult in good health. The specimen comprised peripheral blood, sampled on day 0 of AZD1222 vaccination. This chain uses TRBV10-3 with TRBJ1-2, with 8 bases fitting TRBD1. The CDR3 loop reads CAISESGQGSRGYTF. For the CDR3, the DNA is TGTGCCATCAGTGAGTCAGGACAGGGCTCTCGTGGCTACACCTTC.